The 20 T cell receptor beta chains given below trace back to one sample, sequenced in a study of somatic mutations in cytotoxic T cells in rheumatoid arthritis. TCRdb's table, derived via immunoSEQ multiplex PCR, lists solely in-frame clones and lacks some. The table includes some 30,000 clones, around 87% detected once. Sequencing input: CD8+ T cells sorted from blood. The receptors come from an adult with rheumatoid arthritis.

This clone has more than one count but fewer than ten. The chain recombines TRBV7-6 with TRBJ2-1; unclear D gene. Trimming cost V 7 bases and J 8 bases, with 15 bases left between them. Germline lookup yields CDR1 SGHVS and CDR2 FNYEAQ. This CDR3 has 13 amino acids. Here the CDR3 reads CASTPETRDEQFF. The CDR3 bases are TGTGCCAGCACCCCGGAGACCCGGGATGAGCAGTTCTTC.

This sequence joins TRBV2 and TRBJ2-1; D is unclear. Deletions cut 2 bases from V and 5 bases from J, with 16 bases between. The CDR3 length is 16 residues. Germline CDR1 SNHLY, CDR2 FYNNEI. CDR3 loop: CASSESSPTFHNEQFF. The CDR3 DNA reads as TGTGCCAGCAGTGAATCTAGTCCCACGTTCCACAATGAGCAGTTCTTC.

The chain joins TRBV7-9 to TRBJ1-5; TRBD1 matches at 7 bases. Germline CDR1 and CDR2: SEHNR and FQNEAQ (reference sequence). This CDR3 spans 13 amino acids. V shed 5 bases and J 6 bases; nucleotides not matched to a gene: 4. The CDR3 protein is CASSAGTVQPQHF. CDR3 coding DNA: TGTGCCAGCAGCGCTGGGACAGTTCAGCCCCAGCATTTT.

This chain uses TRBV5-1 with TRBJ2-7; tentatively, D is TRBD1 or TRBD2 (5 bases each). CDR3 length: 15 amino acids. Trimming took off 4 bases at V and 2 bases at J, with 16 bases between the two ends. CDR1 SGHRS and CDR2 YFSETQ come from the germline V gene. Here the CDR3 reads CASSDLPGTPYEQYF. The CDR3 DNA reads as TGCGCCAGCAGCGATTTACCAGGGACCCCCTACGAGCAGTACTTC.

V and J are TRBV7-9 and TRBJ2-2; D remains unclear. The CDR3 has 13 residues. Trimming pared 2 bases from V and 6 bases from J, leaving 7 bases between. Germline CDR1 reads SEHNR; CDR2 reads FQNEAQ (reference sequence). The CDR3 sequence: CASSLSGAGELFF. The CDR3 coding sequence is TGTGCCAGCAGCTTATCAGGTGCCGGGGAGCTGTTTTTT.

The rearrangement uses TRBV29-1 and TRBJ1-1; TRBD1 matches at 7 bases. The germline V gene has CDR1 SQVTM and CDR2 ANQGSEA. The CDR3 spans 14 residues. Unmatched junction bases numbered 6, after V lost 4 bases and J lost 1 base. The CDR3 nucleotides read TGCAGCGTTGGGGTGGGGACAGCGAACACTGAAGCTTTCTTT. This sequence encodes CSVGVGTANTEAFF.

This clone has just a few counts. CDR3: CASSPYRFAYEQYF. The CDR3 nucleotides read TGTGCCAGCAGTCCGTACAGGTTCGCCTACGAGCAGTACTTC. The V call is TRBV27, the J call TRBJ2-7, with D possibly matching TRBD1 (5 bases). V was pared by 5 bases and J by 2 bases, with 13 bases between. Germline lookup yields CDR1 MNHEY and CDR2 SMNVEV (reference sequence). The CDR3 consists of 14 residues.

This clone came up once. The chain couples TRBV27 to TRBJ1-5; D is ambiguous. The ends were cut back, 6 bases at V and 4 bases at J, with 13 bases in the middle. The germline V gene has CDR1 MNHEY and CDR2 SMNVEV (reference sequence). The CDR3 spans 14 residues. The CDR3 loop is CASSPAPGNQPQHF. The CDR3 DNA follows: TGTGCCAGCAGCCCGGCCCCCGGGAATCAGCCCCAGCATTTT.

The chain uses TRBV7-3 and TRBJ2-1; the D gene is possibly TRBD2 (5 bases). The CDR3 contains 15 residues. V was cut by 2 bases and J by 1 base, with 9 bases left in between. Per the germline V gene, CDR1 is SGHTA and CDR2 is FQGTGA. The CDR3 reads CASSLVGGSYNEQFF. The DNA of the CDR3 is TGTGCCAGCAGCTTAGTAGGAGGATCCTACAATGAGCAGTTCTTC. The full variable domain, rest sourced from reference TRBV7-3 and TRBJ2-1, is GAGVSQTPSNKVTEKGKYVELRCDPISGHTALYWYRQSLGQGPEFLIYFQGTGAADDSGLPNDRFFAVRPEGSVSTLKIQRTERGDSAVYLCASSLVGGSYNEQFFGPGTRLTVL.

This sequence joins TRBV7-9 and TRBJ2-7; TRBD1 agrees at 10 bases. The germline V gene encodes CDR1 SEHNR and CDR2 FQNEAQ (reference sequence). This CDR3 contains 15 residues. V lost 5 bases to trimming and J lost 0 bases; unmatched junction nucleotides: 4. The CDR3, as DNA: TGTGCCAGCAGCCCCGGACAGGGGGACTCCTACGAGCAGTACTTC. Protein: CASSPGQGDSYEQYF.

The chain combines TRBV4-1 with TRBJ1-1; possible D gene TRBD1, 5 bases. Trimming removed 1 base from V and 4 bases from J, with 13 bases in between. This CDR3 contains 15 residues. CDR1 and CDR2 (germline): MGHRA, YSYEKL. The CDR3, as DNA: TGCGCCAGCAGCCAAGTAACGGGGGGATCCACTGAAGCTTTCTTT. This sequence encodes CASSQVTGGSTEAFF.

CDR3: CASIGYSNQPQHF. The CDR3 DNA follows: TGTGCCAGCATCGGTTATAGCAATCAGCCCCAGCATTTT. The genes are TRBV6-4 and TRBJ1-5; no definite D call. CDR1 is MRHNA, CDR2 SNTAGT, per germline. This CDR3 is built from 13 residues. V lost 7 bases and J 0 bases, leaving 7 bases between the germline ends.

The chain employs TRBV5-6 and TRBJ2-7, with D possibly matching TRBD2 (5 bases). Between the trimmed V and J ends, which lost 4 bases and 7 bases, there was a span of 12 bases. CDR1 and CDR2 from the germline V gene are SGHDT and YYEEEE. The CDR3 covers 12 residues. The CDR3 loop is CASSQRVGEQYF. The CDR3 nucleotides read TGTGCCAGCAGCCAGAGGGTGGGAGAGCAGTACTTC. The variable domain in full, completed from reference TRBV5-6 and TRBJ2-7, reads DAGVTQSPTHLIKTRGQQVTLRCSPKSGHDTVSWYQQALGQGPQFIFQYYEEEERQRGNFPDRFSGHQFPNYSSELNVNALLLGDSALYLCASSQRVGEQYFGPGTRLTVT.

The chain is built from TRBV19 and TRBJ1-5; unclear D gene. The CDR3 covers 14 residues. The V and J ends lost 4 bases and 0 bases respectively, with 7 bases between them. Germline CDR1 LNHDA, CDR2 SQIVND (reference sequence). The CDR3 DNA is TGTGCCAGTAGTAAGGTGTATAGCAATCAGCCCCAGCATTTT. Amino acid sequence: CASSKVYSNQPQHF.

This chain connects TRBV28 to TRBJ1-5; D gene unclear. This CDR3 contains 14 residues. Germline V lookup: CDR1 MDHEN, CDR2 SYDVKM. V was clipped by 5 bases and J by 3 bases, with 11 bases between them. CDR3: CASSPAGYNQPQHF. DNA of the CDR3: TGTGCCAGCAGTCCCGCCGGGTACAATCAGCCCCAGCATTTT.

The chain joins TRBV4-1 to TRBJ1-3; 12 bases align to TRBD1. Germline CDR1 MGHRA, CDR2 YSYEKL. The junction had 5 bases not matched to a gene; V was cut back by 3 bases and J by 8 bases. The CDR3 consists of 15 residues. CDR3 amino acids: CASSQFGTGGHTIYF. The CDR3 DNA follows: TGCGCCAGCAGCCAGTTCGGGACAGGGGGCCACACCATATATTTT.

The V gene is TRBV6-1, the J gene TRBJ1-5; TRBD1 might be the D (5 bases). The CDR3 is 15 amino acids. V was trimmed by 6 bases and J by 0 bases, leaving 12 bases between them. The germline V gene has CDR1 MNHNS and CDR2 SASEGT. The CDR3 reads CASRGDFYSNQPQHF. CDR3 bases: TGTGCCAGCAGAGGGGACTTTTATAGCAATCAGCCCCAGCATTTT.

The chain uses TRBV7-9 and TRBJ2-3, with D perhaps TRBD2 (5 bases). Per germline, CDR1 SEHNR and CDR2 FQNEAQ (reference sequence). There are 15 residues in the CDR3. The V end lost 7 bases, the J end lost 2 bases, and 16 bases lay between the germline ends. CDR3 DNA: TGTGCCAGCACCGATGACTACGGGCCCACAGATACGCAGTATTTT. Translation: CASTDDYGPTDTQYF.

The chain is built from TRBV11-2 and TRBJ2-1, with a tentative D call TRBD2 (6 bases). This CDR3 contains 15 residues. From germline, CDR1 is SGHAT and CDR2 FQNNGV. Trimming took 1 base from V and 2 from J, leaving 9 bases between them. CDR3 amino acids: CASSLALATYNEQFF. The CDR3 DNA is TGTGCCAGCAGCTTAGCACTAGCCACCTACAATGAGCAGTTCTTC.

This clone was observed once. This chain joins TRBV5-5 and TRBJ2-7, with 7 bases that match TRBD1. The CDR3 length is 17 residues. CDR1 and CDR2 (germline): SGHKS, YYEKEE (reference sequence). The trim removed 0 bases at V and 0 bases at J, leaving 9 bases unmatched. The CDR3 region is CASSLGSGTVSSYEQYF. The CDR3 nucleotides are TGTGCCAGCAGCTTGGGCTCCGGGACAGTAAGCTCCTACGAGCAGTACTTC.